The following is a T cell receptor beta chain sequence with its context. These data belong to a study of blood T cell repertoires in COVID-19. Study-level background: Samples of COVID-19 (acute and convalescent) were obtained from the United States, Italy and Spain.

Original methodology: From reference gene primer amplification, estimates of nucleated cell counts were derived. Using immunoSEQ multiplex PCR, the repertoire was profiled, and TCRdb retains in-frame clones only, with some absent. That table furnishes V, J and clone size, whereas the DNA furnished D and trimming. Among hundreds of thousands of clones listed, under 90% were seen once. Sequenced material: peripheral blood. This receptor was taken from a man aged 25 to 40 with active or convalescent COVID-19.

CDR3 protein: CASSKGVGRGQYF. The DNA for the CDR3 is TGTGCCAGCAGCAAAGGGGTCGGGAGGGGGCAGTACTTC. The chain combines TRBV21-1 with TRBJ2-5; the table's TRBD2 call for D was not verified on the DNA. TRBV21-1 counts as a pseudogene. CDR3 length: 13 residues.